This T cell receptor (beta chain) was documented in a study of blood T cells in healthy people across ages. Broader study findings: Older age went with lower TCR beta diversity per million T cells, in a roughly linear way.

CDR3 length equals 15 residues. Germline V gene data show CDR1 as SGHTA and CDR2 as FQGNSA. Trimming pared 2 bases from V and 10 bases from J, leaving 15 bases between. Alongside a J-beta primer mix, a sample-barcoded 5' primer served in a second PCR lasting roughly 6 to 11 cycles. MiXCR, run by TCRdb on the 5' RACE reads, gives a single entry per CDR3 protein. This sample has fewer than 600,000 distinct CDR3 sequences, with roughly a quarter found just once. Points on this clonotype: Its antigen is unknown.

These same data were also listed under a study on T cells of mothers and their children. That paper adds: Overlap ran slightly, non-significantly higher for related than unrelated mother-child pairs.

The sequenced material came from blood. The gene calls are TRBV7-2 and TRBJ1-6, with D perhaps matching TRBD1 (5 bases). The receptor was derived from a boy aged 2 to 10 in good health. CDR3 loop: CASSLSPGMGSPLHF. CDR3 in DNA: TGTGCCAGCAGCTTATCCCCAGGGATGGGGTCACCCCTCCACTTT.